This paragraph covers one T cell receptor (beta chain) sequence. The table came from immunoSEQ multiplex PCR; TCRdb's copy has only in-frame clones and leaves some out. The sample lists around 60,000 clones; around 96% were seen once. The data derive from a study of cytomegalovirus exposure and HLA in healthy donors. This CDR3 is 16 amino acids long. Trimming stripped 5 bases from V and 0 bases from J, with 14 bases between. Germline V lookup: CDR1 SGHAT, CDR2 FQNNGV. The TCR was taken from a woman under 30 in good health and CMV-seronegative. Material for sequencing was PBMCs. This chain joins TRBV11-2 and TRBJ1-3; D is perhaps TRBD1 (5 bases). The CDR3: CASSLGGGSSGNTIYF. CDR3 nucleotide sequence: TGTGCCAGCAGCCTCGGCGGGGGGAGCTCTGGAAACACCATATATTTT.